This TCR beta chain is from a study of blood T cell repertoires in COVID-19 (dated by TCRdb to 2019 to 2021). Concerning the study at large: The collaborator samples originated in the United States, Italy and Spain and spanned the acute and convalescent phases of COVID-19. The prospective study material was composed of cDNA or gDNA derived from T cells, B-cell-depleted T cells, or PBMCs. Subjects who had been exposed to COVID-19, were actively infected with it, or had recovered from it provided the deeply sampled blood TCRbeta repertoires that made up the dataset. The repertoires were made available in a free public database intended to serve as a resource for research on the immune response to SARS-CoV-2. Samples came from the ongoing ImmuneRACE study (first 160 participants) plus 1,254 subjects from 6 global collaborators. The sample metadata nearly always contained a de-identified subject ID, COVID-19 status, age in years and sex. Where HLA class I and class II types were available, the types were taken from metadata supplied by the sample provider, not from assay-based typing. The research as a whole found: Clinical and demographic metadata were provided uncurated, with the amount varying by source and participant.

In its sample, this clone was seen once. Its antigen is unknown. Qualities for individual bases were not recorded, and no much larger clone is one base off. TCRbeta CDR3 regions were amplified from genomic DNA using the immunoSEQ Assay, a bias-controlled multiplex PCR. Under the source paper's analysis protocol: Nucleated cell counts per sample were estimated from amplification of reference gene primers within the assay. To quantify the absolute abundance of each unique TCRbeta CDR3 rearrangement, sequence reads were collapsed and filtered. For each sample, productive Simpson clonality was calculated by taking the square root of Simpson's diversity index across productive rearrangements. TCRdb limited this immuneACCESS table to in-frame rearrangements with V and J called. A share of clones is missing; checked studies link under half to unresolved V genes, and the rest is unexplained. The V and J calls and the clone size are those of that table, but D and trimming were determined from the DNA. For this sample the table gives roughly 200,000 clones, of which about nine tenths were detected only once. The ten biggest clones cover approximately 6.7% of the sample.

Germline trimming: 6 bases from V, 3 bases from J; junction bases outside gene matches: 3. Inclusive of the bounding cysteine and phenylalanine, the CDR3 is 13 residues long. Only the CDR3 DNA is retained, 39 bases long and in frame from the first base. In the germline V gene, CDR1 corresponds to MDHEN and CDR2 to SYDVKM. Collaborating institutions collected whole blood in K2EDTA tubes following their own protocols. For TCRbeta analysis, collaborators shipped samples in one of three forms: frozen whole blood, isolated PBMCs, or DNA extracted from either of those sample types. The sequenced sample was peripheral blood. The receptor's source is a man aged 40-50 years with acute or convalescent COVID-19. The chain is made from TRBV28 and TRBJ2-7, and TRBD1 aligns with 9 junction nucleotides. The sequenced DNA: TGTGCCAGCAGATGGACAGGGGACTACGAGCAGTACTTC. This sequence encodes CASRWTGDYEQYF.